This T cell receptor (beta chain) stems from a study of T cell changes during pregnancy in multiple sclerosis. Method: immunoSEQ multiplex PCR; TCRdb's copy keeps in-frame clones and lacks some. The table has around 48,000 clones, around 92% seen once. The CDR3 consists of 13 residues. With V trimmed by 5 bases and J by 8 bases, 7 bases remained unmatched. CDR1 is MDHEN, CDR2 SYDVKM, per germline. The receptor comes from a female donor in good health, enrolled as a control in a pregnancy study. Material: CD4+ T cells from peripheral blood mononuclear cells, obtained in the second trimester of pregnancy. This sequence joins TRBV28 and TRBJ1-2; 8 positions agree with TRBD1. The CDR3 coding sequence is TGTGCCAGCAGTCTCAACAGGGGGTCAGGCTACACCTTC. Its translation: CASSLNRGSGYTF.